This T cell receptor beta chain was recovered during a study of blood T cell repertoires in COVID-19. About the research overall: T cells, B-cell-depleted T cells, or PBMCs supplied cDNA or gDNA.

Per the original data handling: Amplification from reference gene primers served as the basis for estimated nucleated cell counts. Assay: immunoSEQ multiplex PCR; the TCRdb copy retains only in-frame clones and omits some. V, J and clone size are those of that table, while D and trimming were read from the DNA. The repertoire has under 200,000 clones, approximately 80% of them found once; the top ten carry roughly 9.2%. Trimming cost V 4 bases and J 1 base, with 10 bases left between them. This CDR3 has 15 amino acids. CDR1 is MDHEN and CDR2 is SYDVKM in the germline V gene. The specimen was peripheral blood. The rearrangement joins TRBV28 to TRBJ2-2; a possible D gene is TRBD1 (6 bases). This clonotype originated in a woman of 80 years or more with active or convalescent COVID-19. This CDR3 reads CASSSAGVNTGELFF. The CDR3 region has the DNA TGTGCCAGCAGTTCGGCAGGGGTGAACACCGGGGAGCTGTTTTTT.